This T cell receptor (beta chain) stems from a study of OX40 agonist ivuxolimab in advanced cancers. Study background: Intravenous ivuxolimab at 0.01 to 10 mg/kg was given to patients every 2 weeks. Patients achieving partial responses numbered three: one hepatocellular carcinoma case and two cutaneous melanoma cases.

Blood was sampled at baseline, cycle 4 day 1, and cycle 7 day 1. Germline loops: CDR1 MNHEY, CDR2 SMNVEV (reference sequence). Between the trimmed V and J ends, which lost 3 bases and 6 bases, there was a span of 14 bases. The CDR3 runs 14 residues. This clone has more than one count but fewer than ten. Antigen unknown. Sequenced by immunoSEQ multiplex PCR; TCRdb stores in-frame clones only, minus some. The table lists about 17,000 clones, around 69% of them singletons. Study findings and constraints: Some nonresponders additionally presented with little normalized T-cell clonal expansion.

The genes are TRBV27 and TRBJ1-1; the D gene is possibly TRBD1 (6 bases). The sequence was collected from an adult with an advanced solid tumor such as melanoma, head and neck, liver or kidney cancer. The specimen was CD4+ or CD8+ T cells sorted from blood, collected in a trial of the OX40 agonist ivuxolimab. The CDR3 nucleotides are TGTGCCAGCAGTTTCGTGGGGGGCGCGTCTGAAGCTTTCTTT. Residues: CASSFVGGASEAFF.